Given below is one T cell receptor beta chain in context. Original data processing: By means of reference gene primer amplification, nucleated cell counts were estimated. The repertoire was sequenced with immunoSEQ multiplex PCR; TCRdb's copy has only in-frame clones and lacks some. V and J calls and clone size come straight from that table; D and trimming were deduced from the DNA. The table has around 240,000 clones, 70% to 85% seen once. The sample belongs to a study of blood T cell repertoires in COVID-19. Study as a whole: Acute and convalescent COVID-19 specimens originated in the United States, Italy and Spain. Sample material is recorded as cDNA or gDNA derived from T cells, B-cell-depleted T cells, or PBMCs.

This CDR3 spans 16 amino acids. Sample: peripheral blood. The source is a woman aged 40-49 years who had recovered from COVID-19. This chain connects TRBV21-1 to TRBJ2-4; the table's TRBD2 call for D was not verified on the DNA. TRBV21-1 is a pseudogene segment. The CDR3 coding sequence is TGTGCCAGCAGCAAATGTCGACTGATAGCCAAAAACATTCAGTACTTC. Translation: CASSKCRLIAKNIQYF.